This TCR beta chain was sequenced for a study of blood T cells in healthy people across ages. Through a sample-barcoded 5' primer and a J-beta primer mix, a second PCR was run for about 6 to 11 cycles. TCRdb used MiXCR to reprocess the 5' RACE reads, holding one entry per CDR3 protein. This sample has some 1.5 million distinct CDR3 sequences; roughly 27% occur once, and the top ten carry roughly 8.2%. This clonotype has just a few counts. Trimming cost V 5 bases and J 7 bases; bases outside gene matches: 5. Germline loops: CDR1 MNHEY, CDR2 SVGEGT. CDR3 length: 12 amino acids. This chain links TRBV6-2 or TRBV6-3 with TRBJ2-7; 7 bases fit TRBD1. This receptor was taken from a woman in her twenties or thirties in good health. The sample was blood. The CDR3 spells CASSHRGQEQYF. The CDR3 nucleotides are TGTGCCAGCAGTCACAGGGGTCAAGAGCAGTACTTC.